This T cell receptor (beta chain) was found in a study of blood T cells in healthy people across ages. For this clonotype: The antigen is unknown.

Overall study results and limits: Without sorted subsets, naive and antigen-experienced compartments could not be conclusively compared. Older individuals had lower TCR beta diversity per million T cells (the decline was roughly linear).

The authors ran a second PCR of 7 to 11 cycles using a sample-barcoded 5' primer and a J-beta primer mix. TCRdb processed the 5' RACE reads anew with MiXCR; each CDR3 protein has one entry. The repertoire has some 1,500,000 distinct CDR3 sequences, 42% of them found once; the top ten carry less than 5%. This sequence originates from a woman younger than 30 in good health. The sequenced sample was blood.

CDR3 coding DNA: TGCAGTGCTAGTTCGGTGGTTGCCTCCTATAATTCACCCCTCCACTTT. This encodes CSASSVVASYNSPLHF. This chain joins TRBV20-1 and TRBJ1-6; D ambiguous. Germline values: CDR1 DFQATT, CDR2 SNEGSKA (reference sequence). Trimming removed 3 bases from V and 0 bases from J, with 12 bases in between. CDR3 size: 16 residues.